This T cell receptor beta chain was sequenced during a study of Graves' ophthalmopathy and Graves' hyperthyroidism. Study observations and caveats: Sensitivity reached 87.88% and specificity around 81% for a 13-signature model separating ophthalmopathy from stable hyperthyroidism.

Germline CDR1 and CDR2: MNHEY and SMNVEV (reference sequence). This CDR3 has 18 residues. V shed 5 bases, J shed 5 bases, and the junction held 17 bases outside the gene matches. Many counts were recorded for this clonotype. Antigen unknown. Patients were excluded if they had other autoimmune diseases or uncontrolled infections, and likewise if pregnancy or lactation applied. Orbital computed tomography, together with clinical symptoms, serum thyroxine, TRAb and thyroid ultrasound, was used for diagnosis. Someone took the PBMCs out of roughly 10 ml of fresh peripheral blood. As the template, RNA transcripts were used to amplify TCR beta CDR3 regions. HTBI-primed first-round RT-PCR preceded second-round multiplex PCR. TCRdb redid the calling of the multiplex PCR reads with MiXCR, one entry per CDR3 protein. The sample includes roughly 350,000 distinct CDR3 sequences, about 15% of them seen just once.

The source material was peripheral blood. V gene TRBV27 combines with J gene TRBJ2-5, with 10 positions matching TRBD2. This sequence originates from an adult woman with stable Graves' hyperthyroidism. The CDR3 nucleotides read TGTGCCAGCAGTCCAATCCGACTAGCGGGCTACCCGCTGGAGACCCAGTACTTC. Translating gives CASSPIRLAGYPLETQYF.